This T cell receptor beta chain was observed in a study of cytomegalovirus exposure and HLA in healthy donors (dated by TCRdb to 2015 to 2018). Looking at the study overall: An earlier analysis of roughly 610 of the donors reported 276 Gb of sequence data and 95 million to 130 million unique TCR beta sequences obtained from about 180 million T cells. All discovery cohort repertoires had been generated on a single sequencing platform. To decide whether each TCR beta V gene segment behaved as functional or pseudogenic, an earlier analysis of some 540 of the donors relied on high-throughput TCR beta sequencing. The later analysis used no new phenotypic data to find candidate immune exposures, relying instead on TCR beta sequences and their occurrence across donors. The study was designed to test whether signatures of past pathogen exposure could be identified by cataloging public T cell receptors. Five DR-DQ haplotypes were handled as single units for association and clustering, since linkage in the cohort was strong. A separate validation cohort of about 110 different subjects was used in addition to the roughly 620-subject first cohort. To predict cytomegalovirus infection status, the study brought together high-throughput TCR immunosequencing, statistical association of individual TCRs with disease status, and machine learning. An early release covering 500 to 750 HLA-typed donors comprised roughly 300 gigabases of sequencing data and approximately 80 million unique TCR sequences. Of the 350 to 450 genotyped donors, less than 90% were placed in the genetic ancestry cluster associated with self-reported Caucasian donors. Typing coverage differed by locus: A, B, C, DRB1 and DQB1 were typed in about 620-640 donors, DQA1 in 500 to 550, DPA1 in 600 to 610, and DPB1 in 400 to 490. HLA typing covered class I and class II loci at four-digit resolution. The study used immunosequencing to profile the T cell repertoires of several hundred subjects and linked those repertoires to cytomegalovirus serostatus. On average, about 240,000 unique TCR beta nucleotide sequences were sequenced per donor among some 420 genotyped donors of the cohort, with roughly 20% of those sequences being non-productive. Donor age, sex, ethnicity and CMV serostatus were compiled together with the repertoire data. A later analysis re-analyzed previously published TCR beta repertoires from about 730 donors and added high-resolution HLA genotyping to study TCR occurrence patterns. Genome-wide SNP genotypes for about 65% of the 666 donors were used in a later genetic analysis, which treated that subset as a discovery cohort. Study-level results and caveats: Because HLA typing was missing for some donors at each locus, association tests included only the typed subset. A cluster of highly shared sequence variants was judged likely to be a technical artifact of the sequencing pipeline. The study gave a list of about 170 TCR beta chains associated with cytomegalovirus. A later genetic analysis associated a missense DCLRE1C variant with V-gene and J-gene trimming of TCR beta chains, and an independent cohort replicated the association. In a later genetic analysis, fewer N-insertions in productive TCRs were reported among donors in an Asian-associated ancestry cluster than the roughly 710-donor mean. In a later analysis, several top co-occurrence clusters were reported to appear linked to parvovirus B19, influenza, CMV and Epstein-Barr virus. In this cohort, only TCR beta chains were sequenced, and detectable features were limited by the absence of alpha or paired-chain data. Broadly in line with IMGT annotations, most TCR beta V segments showed up in productive rearrangements about 90% or about 30% of the time in an earlier analysis of a few hundred of the donors. Most CMV-associated TCR beta chains appeared to be HLA-restricted in a later analysis, and the HLA associations seemed to be driven largely by CMV exposure. Linkage disequilibrium might explain the correlated functional status among segregating V segments, but an unknown experimental factor could not be excluded. A later analysis associated some 17,000 TCR beta sequences with specific HLA alleles at a false discovery rate of 0.05. Most TCR sequences were seen in very few donors, while some public TCRs were found in many individuals. Because counts were too low, roughly 18 rarely observed V segments, including chromosome 9 orphons, were left out of the earlier analysis of 500 to 650 of the donors. Strong co-occurrence of HLA alleles, especially DR and DQ, made assigning TCR associations to individual alleles difficult. The authors suggested that the approach could potentially be extended to other disease states and immunological phenotypes. For the cohort, immune exposure information was limited to CMV serostatus. In a later analysis, HLA-associated TCR beta chains were found to be more clonally expanded and to have lower generation probabilities than equally common non-associated chains. A later analysis found that TCR association rates varied across HLA loci, with DRB1 alleles showing the most associated TCRs and HLA-C alleles the fewest. In vitro tests confirmed that a few of the cytomegalovirus-associated TCR beta chains recognize cytomegalovirus antigens. Some IMGT-functional V segments, including TRBV6-2 and TRBV6-3, could not be distinguished by the 87-base-pair reads and were therefore excluded. A further reported finding was that TCR beta sequences accurately predicted the HLA-A and HLA-B alleles for most subjects in the first cohort. The presence/absence analyses assumed that sequencing depth was roughly uniform across donors, and that assumption may not be true. The classifier was reported to diagnose cytomegalovirus status with high specificity and sensitivity in both the original and validation cohorts.

In total, approximately 700 healthy bone marrow donors made up the cohort. At the time of sampling, every cohort member was nominally healthy, though immune exposures that went unrecorded were likely present. The donor was CMV seropositive and was included in the group of approximately 310 seropositive cohort members. A peripheral blood sample was provided by each donor, and peripheral blood mononuclear cells were used for TCR beta sequencing. The Qiagen DNeasy Blood Extraction Kit was used to extract genomic DNA from the blood cell samples. As regards this clone: Its antigen is unknown.

From its cysteine to its phenylalanine, the CDR3 spans 15 amino acids. Left in the record is the CDR3 DNA by itself, 45 bases read in frame from the first base. CDR1 and CDR2, looked up from the germline V gene, are SGHRS and YFSETQ. Between the V and J ends, shortened by 0 bases and 1 base respectively, the junction contains 10 bases. Library creation used the immunoSEQ multiplex PCR assay. For the multiplex PCR, a mixture combining 60 forward primers for TCR Vbeta segments and 13 reverse primers for TCR Jbeta segments was used. Amplification of the CDR3 region of rearranged TCR beta genes was performed with a multiplex PCR assay on genomic DNA. The Illumina HiSeq System was used to sequence the amplified TCR beta libraries as 87-base-pair reads. The study's own analysis went as follows. A later analysis tallied around 87 million unique TCR beta chains across the 660 or so repertoires, and around 9.9 million of those chains were shared by two or more donors. To remove PCR and sequencing errors, raw reads were error-corrected and collapsed into unique sequences using a nearest-neighbor algorithm that merged closely related sequences. To assign V, D and J gene segments, CDR3 sequences were aligned to IMGT reference sequences. Each retained sequence needed at least a six-nucleotide match to both a V gene segment and a J gene segment. A rearrangement was called productive if the CDR3 had no stop codons and remained in frame with V and J, and every other rearrangement was called non-productive. Following IMGT convention, CDR3 was defined as the stretch from the second conserved V-encoded cysteine up to the conserved J-encoded phenylalanine. Sequences without an unambiguous match to a single V gene segment were excluded from the earlier analysis of 450 to 650 of the donors. An earlier analysis of fewer than 650 of the donors classified V segments as functional when productive rearrangements were above 56.7% and as segregating when the standard deviation between donors was above 5%. A statistical classification framework was developed to diagnose cytomegalovirus status using the catalog of TCR beta chain sequences. V and J gene assignment, in a later analysis, came from comparing TCR nucleotide sequences with IMGT/GENE-DB human TR gene sequences. Using the TCRdist pipeline, a later analysis assigned CDR3 sequences along with most-parsimonious VDJ recombination scenarios. In a later analysis, every TCR beta chain was defined by the combination of its CDR3 amino acid sequence and its V-gene family, and reads without a unique V-gene family were dropped. In a later analysis, approximately 640 highly shared, low-generation-probability nucleotide sequences were removed to address suspected cross-contamination and a sequencing artifact. A later analysis calculated a clonal expansion index for each public chain from normalized within-repertoire ranks of inferred template counts. In a later analysis, generation probabilities were computed with a VDJ recombination model fitted to out-of-frame rearrangements, and the resulting probabilities were checked against IGoR. In a later analysis, TCR-TCR, TCR-HLA and TCR-CMV co-occurrence was scored with hypergeometric tests, and a repertoire-size bias correction was applied to TCR pairs. In a later analysis, false discovery rates were estimated by permuting HLA or CMV assignments 20 times. In a later analysis, co-occurring TCRs were grouped using DBSCAN, and TCRdist sequence similarity was added for clustering within HLA-allele-positive subsets. Co-occurrence clustering excluded repertoires with fewer than 30,000 or more than 120,000 public chains, plus five with anomalous nucleotide sharing. TCRdb provides this immuneACCESS table in a form limited to in-frame rearrangements. Some clones are lacking; in checked studies, under half of them reflect an unresolved V gene, and why the rest are absent is not known. V and J calls and clone size are given by that table; D and trimming were obtained from the DNA. The table for this sample shows 60,000 to 75,000 clones. The ten largest clones represent over 3% of the sample.

This chain is built from TRBV5-1 and TRBJ2-5, with no reliable assignment of the D segment. This receptor was identified in a female donor in good health and CMV-seropositive. Sequencing used PBMCs. CDR3 protein: CASSLGQAPQETQYF. The nucleotide sequence reads TGCGCCAGCAGCTTGGGGCAGGCCCCCCAAGAGACCCAGTACTTC.